The source of this T cell receptor beta chain is a study of shared clonotypes between healthy human individuals. Study details: Donor ages ranged 18 to 49 years: two women, a few men.

As regards this clone: Its cognate antigen is unknown.

Study conclusions and caveats: A reduction in generation probabilities was seen for non-shared clonotypes relative to those shared by all four donors.

Method: immunoSEQ multiplex PCR; TCRdb's copy keeps in-frame clones and lacks some. Among hundreds of thousands of clones listed, 60% to 80% were seen once. Sequencing was carried out using memory CD4+ T cells sorted from blood. Subset denoted: CD45RA-negative fraction. The clonotype originates from a woman aged 25 to 39 in good health.

CDR3 nucleotides: TGTGCCAGCAGCAAAGCGCCAGGACAGCTTTACGAGCAGTACTTC. Translation: CASSKAPGQLYEQYF. The gene calls are TRBV21-1 and TRBJ2-7; the table names TRBD1, a call not compared with the DNA. TRBV21-1 is a recognized pseudogene. The CDR3 has 15 residues.